These 4 T cell receptor beta chains originate from one sample sequenced in a study of beta chain features in type 1 diabetes. Sequencing targeted expressed TCRB transcripts, as all isolated RNA had been reverse transcribed. Clones were read by immunoSEQ multiplex PCR, and TCRdb kept only the in-frame ones, dropping some. The sample lists 900,000 or so clones; about a sixth were seen once. The sequenced material came from naive CD4+ T cells from blood. These receptor sequences come from a woman in her late teens or twenties in good health.

The chain links TRBV6-5 to TRBJ2-6; no reliable D call. The CDR3 is made up of 15 amino acids. The V gene lost 2 bases and the J gene lost 1 base, with 6 bases spanning the gap. CDR1 is MNHEY and CDR2 is SVGAGI in the germline V gene. The CDR3 bases are TGTGCCAGCAGTTACGTAGGGTCTGGGGCCAACGTCCTGACTTTC. This encodes CASSYVGSGANVLTF.

This clone was detected a few times. The chain employs TRBV18 and TRBJ2-1, with 13 bases lining up with TRBD2. Trimming removed 2 bases from V and 8 bases from J; junction bases left unmatched: 12. Looked up from germline, CDR1 is KGHSH and CDR2 is LQKENI. This CDR3 comprises 18 residues. CDR3 sequence reads: CASSPGRTGTSGKDEQFF. CDR3 DNA: TGTGCCAGCTCACCAGGGAGAACAGGGACTAGCGGGAAAGATGAGCAGTTCTTC.

This rearrangement joins TRBV27 to TRBJ2-1; D gene uncertain. The CDR3 contains 15 residues. V was trimmed by 3 bases and J by 0 bases, leaving 9 bases between them. Germline V gives CDR1 MNHEY, CDR2 SMNVEV (reference sequence). CDR3 in amino acids: CASSLVPSSYNEQFF. DNA for the CDR3: TGTGCCAGCAGTTTGGTCCCGAGCTCCTACAATGAGCAGTTCTTC.

To note about this clone: The junction departs from the called germline gene at one end, perhaps through a read error. The chain uses TRBV7-2 and TRBJ2-1; D gene uncertain. Germline CDR1 is SGHTA and CDR2 is FQGNSA. The CDR3 spans 11 residues. CDR3 DNA sequence: TGTGCCAGCAGCTTGAGTACAGTTCAGCTCTTC. It specifies CASSLSTVQLF.